The 9 T cell receptor beta chains reported below all come from one sample, sequenced in a study of OX40 agonist ivuxolimab in advanced cancers. Some clones are missing from TCRdb's copy, which holds only in-frame ones; the method was immunoSEQ multiplex PCR. Seen here are roughly 60,000 clones, approximately 88% observed once, and the top ten hold less than 0.75%. The specimen comprised CD4+ or CD8+ T cells sorted from blood, sampled in a trial of the OX40 agonist ivuxolimab. Receptor source: an adult with an advanced solid tumor such as melanoma, head and neck, liver or kidney cancer.

The chain uses TRBV7-9 and TRBJ1-4; a possible D gene is TRBD1 (5 bases). The CDR3 consists of 12 residues. V shed 1 base and J shed 12 bases, with 9 bases lying between them. Germline V gene lookup returns CDR1 SEHNR and CDR2 FQNEAQ (reference sequence). The CDR3 reads CASSLVEGQLFF. In nucleotides, the CDR3 is TGTGCCAGCAGCTTAGTTGAGGGGCAACTGTTTTTT.

The chain combines TRBV7-9 with TRBJ2-7; 10 bases line up with TRBD2. The V gene end was trimmed by 6 bases and the J gene end by 2 bases; junction bases not matched to a gene: 4. Germline CDR1 SEHNR, CDR2 FQNEAQ (reference sequence). The CDR3 extends over 14 amino acids. The CDR3 sequence is CASSPSGGAYEQYF. The CDR3, as DNA: TGTGCCAGCAGTCCAAGCGGGGGGGCCTACGAGCAGTACTTC. Looking up the rest from reference TRBV7-9 and TRBJ2-7 gives the full variable domain: DTGVSQNPRHKITKRGQNVTFRCDPISEHNRLYWYRQTLGQGPEFLTYFQNEAQLEKSRLLSDRFSAERPKGSFSTLEIQRTEQGDSAMYLCASSPSGGAYEQYFGPGTRLTVT.

This clone has more than one count but fewer than ten. This chain joins TRBV30 and TRBJ1-1; unclear D gene. Trimming left V 0 bases short and J 5 bases short, with 16 bases between. Germline CDR1 reads GTSNPN; CDR2 reads SVGIG (reference sequence). The length of the CDR3 is 15 residues. In DNA, the CDR3 is TGTGCCTGGAGTGTTCGAAGGGATCGAACAACTGAAGCTTTCTTT. This gives the protein CAWSVRRDRTTEAFF.

V usage is TRBV6-6 and J usage is TRBJ1-2, with a possible D match to TRBD1 (5 bases). This CDR3 is built from 14 residues. Germline CDR1 MNHNY, CDR2 SVGAGI (reference sequence). The V and J ends lost 1 base and 4 bases respectively, with 10 bases between them. Here the CDR3 DNA reads TGTGCCAGCAGTTACTTGGACACCGTCTATGGCTACACCTTC. Translation: CASSYLDTVYGYTF.

This clone was seen a few times. The CDR3 sequence: CASSIEAGLPGHYGYTF. In DNA form, the CDR3 reads TGTGCCAGTAGTATAGAGGCAGGCCTACCAGGGCACTATGGCTACACCTTC. This chain connects TRBV19 to TRBJ1-2, with a weak D call TRBD1 (5 bases). From germline, CDR1 is LNHDA and CDR2 SQIVND (reference sequence). This CDR3 spans 17 amino acids. V was cut by 0 bases and J by 3 bases, with 17 bases left in between.

The V call is TRBV2, the J call TRBJ1-2, with D possibly being TRBD1 (5 bases). CDR1 and CDR2 from the germline V gene are SNHLY and FYNNEI. V dropped 5 bases and J dropped 4 bases, with 14 bases sitting between them. The CDR3 spans 14 residues. For the CDR3, the DNA is TGTGCCAGCAGTCTCTCCCAGGGCGCCTATGGCTACACCTTC. Residues: CASSLSQGAYGYTF.

This chain links TRBV5-1 with TRBJ2-1; 8 nucleotides align to TRBD2. V lost 3 bases, J lost 1 base, and 3 bases stayed unmatched. The CDR3 sequence is 15 residues long. The germline CDR1 and CDR2 sequences are SGHRS and YFSETQ. The CDR3 region is CASSSGLGSYNEQFF. CDR3 DNA sequence: TGCGCCAGCAGCTCGGGACTAGGGTCCTACAATGAGCAGTTCTTC.

This clone showed up just once. The chain uses TRBV6-6 and TRBJ2-7; TRBD2 matches at 11 bases. Germline V gene sequence: CDR1 MNHNY, CDR2 SVGAGI (reference sequence). The CDR3 spans 14 residues. The trim removed 6 bases at V and 3 bases at J, leaving 4 bases unmatched. In DNA, the CDR3 is TGTGCCAGCAGGGCGGGACTAGCGGTCTACGAGCAGTACTTC. This codes for CASRAGLAVYEQYF.

This chain joins TRBV14 and TRBJ1-1; D not resolved. CDR1 is SGHDN and CDR2 is FVKESK in the germline V gene. V lost 0 bases to trimming and J lost 6 bases, with 11 bases between them. The CDR3 is 14 residues long. In DNA, the CDR3 is TGTGCCAGCAGCCAAGAAGCCGCGGTCTCTGAAGCTTTCTTT. Protein: CASSQEAAVSEAFF. Full variable domain (remainder filled in from reference TRBV14 and TRBJ1-1): EAGVTQFPSHSVIEKGQTVTLRCDPISGHDNLYWYRRVMGKEIKFLLHFVKESKQDESGMPNNRFLAERTGGTYSTLKVQPAELEDSGVYFCASSQEAAVSEAFFGQGTRLTVV.